This T cell receptor beta chain comes out of a study of OX40 agonist ivuxolimab in advanced cancers. Study details: Age averaged about 66 years (range roughly 23 to 79), and more than 80% were male.

Germline trimming cut 5 bases from V and 6 bases from J; bases unmatched to any gene: 2. The germline V gene has CDR1 SGHAT and CDR2 FQNNGV. The CDR3 is 15 residues long. Assay used: immunoSEQ multiplex PCR; TCRdb lists only in-frame clones, some missing. The table has tens of thousands of clones, roughly 87% seen once. The sample was CD4+ or CD8+ T cells sorted from blood, taken in a trial of the OX40 agonist ivuxolimab. The receptor's source is an adult with an advanced solid tumor such as melanoma, head and neck, liver or kidney cancer. This rearrangement joins TRBV11-2 to TRBJ2-1, with 15 bases identical to TRBD2. The CDR3 here is CASSTGLAGGNEQFF. In nucleotides, the CDR3 is TGTGCCAGCAGCACGGGACTAGCGGGGGGCAATGAGCAGTTCTTC.